What follows are 13 T cell receptor beta chains derived from one specimen sequenced in a study of blood T cell repertoires in COVID-19. Sequenced by immunoSEQ multiplex PCR; TCRdb stores in-frame clones only, minus some. Of 200,000 to 300,000 clones in the sample, 70% to 90% were seen once. Sequencing input: peripheral blood. These receptor sequences come from a woman younger than 45 with COVID-19, enrolled during active disease.

Only one count was recorded for this clone. The chain employs TRBV12-5 and TRBJ2-5, with a possible D match to TRBD2 (6 bases). Trimming removed 2 bases from V and 1 base from J, with 11 bases in between. The CDR3 has 15 amino acids. Per the germline V gene, CDR1 is LGHNT and CDR2 is FRNRAP. The CDR3 DNA is TGTGCTAGTGGTTTGCGGCAGGGACTCCAAGAGACCCAGTACTTC. Residues: CASGLRQGLQETQYF.

This chain links TRBV6-5 with TRBJ1-5; perhaps TRBD1 as D (5 bases). Germline CDR1 MNHEY, CDR2 SVGAGI. The CDR3 contains 14 residues. Between the trimmed V and J ends, which lost 7 bases and 0 bases, there was a span of 10 bases. CDR3 in DNA: TGTGCCAGCACGGTGGACAATAGCAATCAGCCCCAGCATTTT. Protein: CASTVDNSNQPQHF.

CDR3 amino acids: CASSQGGALQPYEQYF. The CDR3 DNA reads TGTGCCAGCAGCCAAGGTGGGGCCCTACAACCCTACGAGCAGTACTTC. The rearrangement joins TRBV4-2 to TRBJ2-7, with D tentatively TRBD1 (5 bases). V lost 1 base to trimming and J lost 2 bases, with 15 bases between them. Germline V gene sequence: CDR1 LGHNA, CDR2 YNFKEQ. The CDR3 sequence is 16 residues long.

Concerning this clone: The same CDR3 arises from other DNA sequences in this sample as well. The chain carries TRBV7-2 and TRBJ2-7, with 7 bases lining up with TRBD1. The CDR3 runs 13 residues. The germline CDR1 and CDR2 sequences are SGHTA and FQGNSA. The J segment lost 1 base and the V segment lost 5 bases, leaving 2 bases of the junction unmatched. As DNA, the CDR3 is TGTGCCAGCAGCAGGGACAGATCCTACGAGCAGTACGTC. Translating gives CASSRDRSYEQYV.

The chain uses TRBV4-3 and TRBJ2-1, with 9 bases fitting TRBD1. The germline V gene has CDR1 LGHNA and CDR2 YSLEER. The CDR3 sequence is 16 residues long. The trim removed 5 bases at V and 4 bases at J, leaving 9 bases unmatched. The CDR3 loop is CASSEGWDREYNEQFF. As DNA, the CDR3 is TGCGCCAGCAGCGAGGGTTGGGACAGGGAGTACAATGAGCAGTTCTTC.

The rearrangement uses TRBV5-1 and TRBJ2-2, with D possibly TRBD1 on 5 matching bases. V gave up 0 bases and J gave up 0 bases, with 6 bases separating them. The CDR3 loop spans 15 amino acids. Germline V lookup: CDR1 SGHRS, CDR2 YFSETQ. CDR3 in DNA: TGCGCCAGCAGCTTGGACAGGCCGAACACCGGGGAGCTGTTTTTT. Translation: CASSLDRPNTGELFF.

The V and J genes are TRBV2 and TRBJ1-6; 8 nucleotides match TRBD1. Germline-derived CDR1 and CDR2 are SNHLY and FYNNEI. Losses at the gene ends were 4 bases for V and 9 bases for J; bases not matched to a gene: 5. This CDR3 has 14 residues. CDR3 in DNA: TGTGCCAGCAGTGGGAGGACAGGGCTTTCACCCCTCCACTTT. Residues: CASSGRTGLSPLHF.

The chain employs TRBV2 and TRBJ2-4, with D perhaps matching TRBD2 (5 bases). Germline CDR1 and CDR2: SNHLY and FYNNEI. This CDR3 is 14 amino acids long. The germline V and J ends were trimmed by 1 base and 1 base, with 5 bases remaining between them. CDR3 residues: CASSEGGAKNIQYF. DNA for the CDR3: TGTGCCAGCAGTGAAGGCGGGGCCAAAAACATTCAGTACTTC.

The rearrangement uses TRBV6-2 or TRBV6-3 and TRBJ2-7; 12 nucleotides match TRBD2. Germline assignment: CDR1 MNHEY and CDR2 SVGEGT. The CDR3 length is 15 residues. The V segment lost 2 bases and the J segment 3 bases; nucleotides outside the gene matches: 2. In nucleotides, the CDR3 is TGTGCCAGCAGTTACAAGACTAGCGGGAGCTACGAGCAGTACGTC. This sequence encodes CASSYKTSGSYEQYV.

The CDR3 DNA sequence: TGTGCCACCCTAGACAGGGTGAGAGGCTACACCTTC. It codes for CATLDRVRGYTF. The chain couples TRBV9 to TRBJ1-2, with TRBD1 matching 7 bases. The CDR3 sequence is 12 residues long. J gave up 8 bases and V 9 bases, and 10 bases lay outside the gene matches. Germline V gene data show CDR1 as SGDLS and CDR2 as YYNGEE.

This chain connects TRBV11-2 to TRBJ2-2; D possibly corresponds to TRBD2 (5 bases). Germline V gene sequence: CDR1 SGHAT, CDR2 FQNNGV. This CDR3 spans 13 amino acids. V lost 0 bases to trimming and J lost 6 bases, with 5 bases between them. CDR3 residues: CASSLERAGELFF. The CDR3 DNA is TGTGCCAGCAGCTTAGAGAGGGCCGGGGAGCTGTTTTTT.

The rearrangement links TRBV6-1 to TRBJ2-7; D is possibly TRBD1 (7 bases). V lost 3 bases and J lost 2, with 11 bases in between. CDR3 size: 14 residues. The germline V gene encodes CDR1 MNHNS and CDR2 SASEGT. The CDR3 DNA follows: TGTGCCAGCAGTGAGGGCAGGGGGGCCTACGAGCAGTACTTC. Its translation is CASSEGRGAYEQYF.

This rearrangement joins TRBV6-6 to TRBJ1-1, with D possibly TRBD1 on 5 matching bases. Trimming removed 7 bases at V and 2 bases at J, with 11 bases between. The CDR3 consists of 13 residues. Germline-derived CDR1 and CDR2 are MNHNY and SVGAGI (reference sequence). In nucleotides, the CDR3 is TGTGCCAGCAACCCCAGGGCCAACACTGAAGCTTTCTTT. This gives the protein CASNPRANTEAFF.